This passage covers 24 T cell receptor beta chains from one sample sequenced in a study of blood T cell repertoires in COVID-19. Libraries were prepared by immunoSEQ multiplex PCR; TCRdb keeps only in-frame clonotypes and omits some of them. The sample contains about 190,000 clones, about 85% of which appear only once. Sequenced input: peripheral blood. The receptor set was obtained from a man younger than 40 with acute or convalescent COVID-19.

The rearrangement uses TRBV28 and TRBJ2-7; perhaps TRBD1 as D (6 bases). Germline assignment: CDR1 MDHEN and CDR2 SYDVKM. CDR3 length: 14 residues. The ends were cut back, 2 bases at V and 4 bases at J, with 12 bases in the middle. CDR3: CASSLDRTRYEQYF. The DNA for the CDR3 is TGTGCCAGCAGTTTAGACAGGACGAGGTACGAGCAGTACTTC.

CDR3 bases: TGTGCCAGCAGCTTAACTGCCTTTAGCAATCAGCCCCAGCATTTT. Amino acid sequence: CASSLTAFSNQPQHF. The rearrangement uses TRBV7-2 and TRBJ1-5; the D is unclear. Germline CDR1 reads SGHTA; CDR2 reads FQGNSA. Trimming left V 2 bases short and J 0 bases short, with 8 bases between. CDR3 length: 15 residues.

The V gene is TRBV19, the J gene TRBJ1-5, with D perhaps matching TRBD1 (6 bases). V was clipped by 5 bases and J by 6 bases, with 14 bases between them. Looked up from germline, CDR1 is LNHDA and CDR2 is SQIVND (reference sequence). The CDR3 sequence is 14 residues long. Written as DNA, the CDR3 is TGTGCCAGTAGTGTCTACAGGGTCCGTCAGCCCCAGCATTTT. Translated: CASSVYRVRQPQHF. The variable domain in full, completed from reference TRBV19 and TRBJ1-5, reads DGGITQSPKYLFRKEGQNVTLSCEQNLNHDAMYWYRQDPGQGLRLIYYSQIVNDFQKGDIAEGYSVSREKKESFPLTVTSAQKNPTAFYLCASSVYRVRQPQHFGDGTRLSIL.

This rearrangement joins TRBV7-8 to TRBJ1-5; tentative D call: TRBD1 (5 bases). With 4 bases removed from V and 2 bases from J, the gap between germline ends came to 15 bases. The CDR3 has 16 amino acids. From germline, CDR1 is SGHVS and CDR2 FQNEAQ. Written as DNA, the CDR3 is TGTGCCAGCAGCTCCCCAGGGTTTTCGGGCAATCAGCCCCAGCATTTT. It codes for CASSSPGFSGNQPQHF. Together with reference TRBV7-8 and TRBJ1-5, the CDR3 gives the full variable domain: GAGVSQSPRYKVAKRGQDVALRCDPISGHVSLFWYQQALGQGPEFLTYFQNEAQLDKSGLPSDRFFAERPEGSVSTLKIQRTQQEDSAVYLCASSSPGFSGNQPQHFGDGTRLSIL.

V is TRBV7-2 and J is TRBJ2-1; TRBD2 is a possible D gene (5 bases). The CDR3 is 14 residues long. Trimming removed 1 base from V and 9 bases from J, with 13 bases in between. Germline CDR1 SGHTA, CDR2 FQGNSA. In DNA, the CDR3 is TGTGCCAGCAGCTTAGTACTAGAATCCGTTGAGCAGTTCTTC. This encodes CASSLVLESVEQFF.

The gene calls are TRBV11-2 and TRBJ2-2; TRBD1 matches 7 bases. Germline values: CDR1 SGHAT, CDR2 FQNNGV. Trimming cost V 0 bases and J 4 bases; bases outside gene matches: 5. This CDR3 region has 16 residues. CDR3 loop: CASSLELAGGTGELFF. The CDR3 nucleotides read TGTGCCAGCAGCTTAGAGTTGGCAGGGGGCACCGGGGAGCTGTTTTTT.

V gene TRBV9 combines with J gene TRBJ2-5; 16 bases are a match to TRBD2. Trimming took 4 bases from V and 5 from J; bases not matched to a gene: 14. CDR1 is SGDLS and CDR2 is YYNGEE in the germline V gene. The CDR3 totals 19 residues. The CDR3 sequence: CASSKPPPGLAGGMETQYF. Here the CDR3 DNA reads TGTGCCAGCAGCAAACCCCCACCGGGACTAGCGGGAGGGATGGAGACCCAGTACTTC.

The chain uses TRBV6-5 and TRBJ2-1; D possibly corresponds to TRBD2 (5 bases). The CDR3 totals 12 residues. Per germline, CDR1 MNHEY and CDR2 SVGAGI. V was cut by 6 bases and J by 8 bases, with 11 bases left in between. The CDR3 reads CASSRYGDEQFF. For the CDR3, the DNA is TGTGCCAGCAGCCGTTACGGGGATGAGCAGTTCTTC.

The V call is TRBV3-1 (or the pseudogene TRBV3-2), the J call TRBJ2-1; D possibly corresponds to TRBD2 (5 bases). This CDR3 comprises 14 residues. Trimming removed 2 bases from V and 9 bases from J, with 14 bases in between. Germline V gene lookup returns CDR1 LGHDT and CDR2 YNNKEL (reference sequence). The CDR3 region is CASSQPRLASEQFF. The CDR3 coding sequence is TGTGCCAGCAGCCAACCTCGCCTAGCATCTGAGCAGTTCTTC.

The chain is built from TRBV6-5 and TRBJ2-5; D unclear. The CDR3 consists of 14 residues. CDR1 MNHEY and CDR2 SVGAGI come from the germline V gene. V gave up 0 bases and J gave up 0 bases, with 5 bases separating them. For the CDR3, the DNA is TGTGCCAGCAGTTACTCCCGTAACCAAGAGACCCAGTACTTC. This encodes CASSYSRNQETQYF.

This chain links TRBV5-1 with TRBJ2-2; perhaps TRBD1 as D (6 bases). Germline CDR1 reads SGHRS; CDR2 reads YFSETQ. V lost 4 bases to trimming and J lost 0 bases, with 10 bases between them. This CDR3 has 15 amino acids. The CDR3 DNA follows: TGCGCCAGCAGCAAAACAGGGTCGAACACCGGGGAGCTGTTTTTT. Protein sequence: CASSKTGSNTGELFF.

The rearrangement links TRBV28 to TRBJ2-7; the match to TRBD1 covers 7 bases. Germline lookup yields CDR1 MDHEN and CDR2 SYDVKM. V lost 5 bases, J lost 2 bases, and 6 bases stayed unmatched. The CDR3 spans 14 residues. CDR3 sequence: CASSEGAQPYEQYF. CDR3 coding DNA: TGTGCCAGCAGTGAGGGGGCCCAGCCCTACGAGCAGTACTTC. The full variable domain, with the rest looked up from reference TRBV28 and TRBJ2-7, is DVKVTQSSRYLVKRTGEKVFLECVQDMDHENMFWYRQDPGLGLRLIYFSYDVKMKEKGDIPEGYSVSREKKERFSLILESASTNQTSMYLCASSEGAQPYEQYFGPGTRLTVT.

The sample holds a few counts of this clone. The gene calls are TRBV7-8 and TRBJ1-1; no clear D gene. Looked up from germline, CDR1 is SGHVS and CDR2 is FQNEAQ. The CDR3 has 16 residues. Trimming removed 1 base from V and 1 base from J, with 13 bases in between. The CDR3 reads CASSLEWARRNTEAFF. The CDR3 DNA is TGTGCCAGCAGCTTAGAATGGGCCAGACGGAACACTGAAGCTTTCTTT.

The genes are TRBV6-5 and TRBJ1-2, with D possibly matching TRBD1 (6 bases). Germline V CDR1 and CDR2: MNHEY, SVGAGI. The CDR3 totals 14 residues. V lost 5 bases to trimming and J lost 2 bases, with 12 bases between them. CDR3 nucleotides: TGTGCCAGCAGTACGTATACAGGGAACTATGGCTACACCTTC. Translated, it gives CASSTYTGNYGYTF.

V is TRBV5-1 and J is TRBJ1-2; no clear D gene. The CDR3 spans 12 residues. V was clipped by 2 bases and J by 7 bases, with 9 bases between them. Germline CDR1 reads SGHRS; CDR2 reads YFSETQ. The CDR3 bases are TGCGCCAGCAGCTTTCCCCGGGGTGGCTACACCTTC. Its protein is CASSFPRGGYTF.

V gene TRBV4-2 combines with J gene TRBJ2-7; D might be TRBD2 (7 bases). The CDR3 runs 14 residues. Germline loops: CDR1 LGHNA, CDR2 YNFKEQ. Trimming left V 4 bases short and J 6 bases short, with 16 bases between. This chain's CDR3 is CASSPGGRLGEQYF. The DNA of the CDR3 is TGTGCCAGCAGCCCCGGGGGGCGTCTAGGCGAGCAGTACTTC.

The chain employs TRBV5-6 and TRBJ2-2, with D perhaps matching TRBD1 (6 bases). V was cut by 4 bases and J by 4 bases, with 17 bases left in between. The CDR3 runs 16 residues. Germline values: CDR1 SGHDT, CDR2 YYEEEE. The CDR3 DNA is TGTGCCAGCAGCGGTGCAGGGGCATCGACCACCGGGGAGCTGTTTTTT. This translates into CASSGAGASTTGELFF.

This clone was counted a few times. The J gene is TRBJ2-7, the V gene TRBV9, with TRBD1 matching over 9 bases. Germline V CDR1 and CDR2: SGDLS, YYNGEE. The CDR3 contains 14 residues. With 4 bases clipped from V and 7 bases from J, the junction kept 9 bases outside the gene matches. The chain's CDR3 is CASSPRTGEGEQYF. The CDR3 DNA is TGTGCCAGCAGCCCCCGGACAGGGGAGGGGGAGCAGTACTTC.

The V call is TRBV18, the J call TRBJ2-1, with D perhaps TRBD2 (6 bases). This CDR3 is 15 amino acids long. Germline V gene lookup returns CDR1 KGHSH and CDR2 LQKENI. V lost 3 bases, J lost 12 bases, and 21 bases lay in between. The CDR3 region has the DNA TGTGCCAGCTCACCCCTCGGAGCGGATCCCGGGGGGCAGTTCTTC. Encoded protein: CASSPLGADPGGQFF. The whole variable domain, filled in from reference TRBV18 and TRBJ2-1, reads NAGVMQNPRHLVRRRGQEARLRCSPMKGHSHVYWYRQLPEEGLKFMVYLQKENIIDESGMPKERFSAEFPKEGPSILRIQQVVRGDSAAYFCASSPLGADPGGQFFGPGTRLTVL.

This rearrangement joins TRBV4-1 to TRBJ1-1; D gene uncertain. Germline V gene lookup returns CDR1 MGHRA and CDR2 YSYEKL. V shed 1 base and J shed 3 bases, with 9 bases lying between them. CDR3 length: 14 residues. CDR3: CASSQGTRDTEAFF. The DNA for the CDR3 is TGCGCCAGCAGCCAAGGGACGCGGGACACTGAAGCTTTCTTT.

V usage is TRBV7-3 and J usage is TRBJ1-6, with 7 positions matching TRBD1. The CDR3 loop spans 15 amino acids. Trimming at V came to 5 bases and at J to 6 bases, leaving 7 bases not matched to a gene. Germline V gene sequence: CDR1 SGHTA, CDR2 FQGTGA. The CDR3 sequence: CASSPQGTANSPLHF. The CDR3 coding sequence is TGTGCCAGCAGCCCTCAGGGGACAGCTAATTCACCCCTCCACTTT.

The J gene is TRBJ1-6, the V gene TRBV6-5; the D is unclear. The ends were cut back, 2 bases at V and 6 bases at J, with 8 bases in the middle. CDR1 is MNHEY and CDR2 is SVGAGI in the germline V gene. This CDR3 region has 14 residues. Written as DNA, the CDR3 is TGTGCCAGCAGTTACGGCCTGTTTAATTCACCCCTCCACTTT. Translating gives CASSYGLFNSPLHF.

The chain couples TRBV7-9 to TRBJ1-1; possibly TRBD1 for D (5 bases). Germline V CDR1 and CDR2: SEHNR, FQNEAQ (reference sequence). CDR3 length: 14 residues. The V gene lost 5 bases and the J gene lost 5 bases, with 15 bases spanning the gap. CDR3 in amino acids: CASSKQAEWTEAFF. The CDR3 DNA reads as TGTGCCAGCAGCAAACAGGCTGAATGGACTGAAGCTTTCTTT.

V gene TRBV6-1 combines with J gene TRBJ1-3; D possibly corresponds to TRBD1 (5 bases). The CDR3 runs to 16 residues. In germline, CDR1 is MNHNS, CDR2 SASEGT. V gave up 1 base and J gave up 1 base, with 11 bases separating them. CDR3 DNA: TGTGCCAGCAGTGAAGGGACATTCGGATCTGGAAACACCATATATTTT. Amino acids: CASSEGTFGSGNTIYF.